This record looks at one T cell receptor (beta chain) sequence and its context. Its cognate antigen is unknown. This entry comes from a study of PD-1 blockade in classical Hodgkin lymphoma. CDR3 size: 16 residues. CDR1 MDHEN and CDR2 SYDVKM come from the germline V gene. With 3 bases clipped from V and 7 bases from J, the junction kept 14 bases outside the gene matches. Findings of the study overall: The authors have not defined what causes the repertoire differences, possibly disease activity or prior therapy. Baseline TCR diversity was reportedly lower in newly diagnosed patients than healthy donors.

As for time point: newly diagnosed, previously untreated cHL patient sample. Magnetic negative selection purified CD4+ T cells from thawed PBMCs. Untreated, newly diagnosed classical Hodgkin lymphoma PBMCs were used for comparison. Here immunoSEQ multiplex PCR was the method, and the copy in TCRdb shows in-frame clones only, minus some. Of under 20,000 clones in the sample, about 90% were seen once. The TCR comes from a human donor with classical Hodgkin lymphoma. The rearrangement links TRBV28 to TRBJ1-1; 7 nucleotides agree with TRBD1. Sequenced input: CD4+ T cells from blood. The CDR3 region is CASSLGGGGRWVEAFF. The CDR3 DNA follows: TGTGCCAGCAGTTTGGGAGGAGGGGGCCGTTGGGTTGAAGCTTTCTTT.